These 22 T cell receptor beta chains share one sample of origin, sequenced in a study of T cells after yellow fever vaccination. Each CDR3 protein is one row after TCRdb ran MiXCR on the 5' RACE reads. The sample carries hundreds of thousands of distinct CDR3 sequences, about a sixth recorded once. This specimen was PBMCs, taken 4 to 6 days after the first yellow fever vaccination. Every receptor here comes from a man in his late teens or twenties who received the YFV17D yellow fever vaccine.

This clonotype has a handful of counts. The chain's CDR3 is CASSFALKGVFF. In nucleotides, the CDR3 is TGTGCCAGCAGTTTCGCCTTGAAAGGGGTGTTTTTT. This sequence joins TRBV12-3 or TRBV12-4 and TRBJ2-2; maybe TRBD1 (5 bases). CDR3 length equals 12 residues. Trimming took off 3 bases at V and 15 bases at J, with 14 bases between the two ends.

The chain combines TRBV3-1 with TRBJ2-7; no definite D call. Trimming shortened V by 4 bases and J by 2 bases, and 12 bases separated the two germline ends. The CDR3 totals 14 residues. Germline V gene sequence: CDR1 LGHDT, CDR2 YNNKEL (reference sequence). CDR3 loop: CASSRGNFAYEQYV. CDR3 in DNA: TGTGCCAGCAGCCGGGGAAACTTCGCCTACGAGCAGTACGTC.

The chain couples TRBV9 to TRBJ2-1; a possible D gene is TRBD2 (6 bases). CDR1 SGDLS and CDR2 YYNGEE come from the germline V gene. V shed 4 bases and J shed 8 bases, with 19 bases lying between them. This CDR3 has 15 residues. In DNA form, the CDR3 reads TGTGCCAGCAGCTTGGGACTTACCACGGAGGATGAGCAGTTCTTC. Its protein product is CASSLGLTTEDEQFF.

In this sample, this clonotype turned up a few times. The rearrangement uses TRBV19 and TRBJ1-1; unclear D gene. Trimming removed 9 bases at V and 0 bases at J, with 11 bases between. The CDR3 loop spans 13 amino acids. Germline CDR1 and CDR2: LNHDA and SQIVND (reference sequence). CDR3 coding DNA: TGTGCCAGCCCGGGTCCGATGAACACTGAAGCTTTCTTT. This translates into CASPGPMNTEAFF.

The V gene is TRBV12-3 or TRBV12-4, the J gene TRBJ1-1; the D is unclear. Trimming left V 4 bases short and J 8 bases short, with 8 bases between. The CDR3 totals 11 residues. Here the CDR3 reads CASSYAGEAFF. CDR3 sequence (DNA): TGTGCCAGCAGTTACGCGGGAGAAGCTTTCTTT.

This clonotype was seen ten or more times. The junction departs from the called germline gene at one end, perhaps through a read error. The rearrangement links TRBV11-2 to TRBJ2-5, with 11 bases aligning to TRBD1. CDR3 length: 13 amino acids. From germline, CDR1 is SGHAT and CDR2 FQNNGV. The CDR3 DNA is TGTGCCAGCAGCCTGGGACAGGGGGAGATCCAGTACTTC. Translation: CASSLGQGEIQYF. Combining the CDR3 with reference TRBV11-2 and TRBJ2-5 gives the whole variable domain EAGVAQSPRYKIIEKRQSVAFWCNPISGHATLYWYQQILGQGPKLLIQFQNNGVVDDSQLPKDRFSAERLKGVDSTLKIQPAKLEDSAVYLCASSLGQGEIQYFGPGTRLLVL.

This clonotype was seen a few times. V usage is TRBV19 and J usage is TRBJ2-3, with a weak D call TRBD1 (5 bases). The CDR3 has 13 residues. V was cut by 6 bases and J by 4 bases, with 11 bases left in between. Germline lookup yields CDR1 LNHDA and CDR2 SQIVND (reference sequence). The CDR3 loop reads CASRGSQADTQYF. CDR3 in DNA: TGTGCCAGTAGAGGATCACAGGCAGATACGCAGTATTTT. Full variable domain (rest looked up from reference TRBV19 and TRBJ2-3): DGGITQSPKYLFRKEGQNVTLSCEQNLNHDAMYWYRQDPGQGLRLIYYSQIVNDFQKGDIAEGYSVSREKKESFPLTVTSAQKNPTAFYLCASRGSQADTQYFGPGTRLTVL.

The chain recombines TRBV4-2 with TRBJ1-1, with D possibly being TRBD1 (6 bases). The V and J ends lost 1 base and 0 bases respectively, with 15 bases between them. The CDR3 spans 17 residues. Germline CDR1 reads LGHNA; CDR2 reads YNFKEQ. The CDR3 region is CASSQATGIELNTEAFF. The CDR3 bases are TGTGCCAGCAGCCAAGCCACAGGGATCGAGTTGAACACTGAAGCTTTCTTT.

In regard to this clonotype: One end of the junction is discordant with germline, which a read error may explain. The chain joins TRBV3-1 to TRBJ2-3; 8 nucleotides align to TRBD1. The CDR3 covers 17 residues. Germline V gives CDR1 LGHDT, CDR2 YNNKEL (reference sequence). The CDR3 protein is CACSQVVSGGQGDTQYF. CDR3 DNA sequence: TGTGCCTGCAGCCAAGTAGTTTCAGGGGGCCAGGGGGATACGCAGTATTTT.

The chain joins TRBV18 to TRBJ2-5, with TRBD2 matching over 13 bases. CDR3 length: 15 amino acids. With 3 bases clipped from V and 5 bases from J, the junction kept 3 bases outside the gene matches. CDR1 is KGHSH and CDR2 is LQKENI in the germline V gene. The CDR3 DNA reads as TGTGCCAGCTCACCCGGGACTAGCGGGATGGAGACCCAGTACTTC. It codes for CASSPGTSGMETQYF.

CDR3 sequence (DNA): TGTGCCAGCAGCTCCTTAGCGGGGGGGTCGTTAAACACAGATACGCAGTATTTT. This codes for CASSSLAGGSLNTDTQYF. The chain recombines TRBV11-1 with TRBJ2-3; 11 bases agree with TRBD2. CDR3 length equals 18 residues. V trimming: 4 bases; J trimming: 2 bases; junction bases outside the gene matches: 11. CDR1 and CDR2 from the germline V gene are SGHAT and FQDESV (reference sequence).

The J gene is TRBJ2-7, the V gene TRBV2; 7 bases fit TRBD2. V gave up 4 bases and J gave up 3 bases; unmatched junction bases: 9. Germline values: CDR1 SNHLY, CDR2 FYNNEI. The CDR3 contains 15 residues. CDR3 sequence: CASSAPGRGFYEQYF. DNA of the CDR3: TGTGCCAGCAGTGCCCCGGGGAGGGGTTTCTACGAGCAGTACTTC. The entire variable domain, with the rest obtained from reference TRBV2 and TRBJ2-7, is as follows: EPEVTQTPSHQVTQMGQEVILRCVPISNHLYFYWYRQILGQKVEFLVSFYNNEISEKSEIFDDQFSVERPDGSNFTLKIRSTKLEDSAMYFCASSAPGRGFYEQYFGPGTRLTVT.

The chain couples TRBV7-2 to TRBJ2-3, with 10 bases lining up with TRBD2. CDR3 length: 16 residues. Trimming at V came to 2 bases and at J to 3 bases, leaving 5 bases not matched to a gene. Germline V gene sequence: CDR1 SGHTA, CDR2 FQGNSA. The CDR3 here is CASSLMLAGATDTQYF. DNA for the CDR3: TGTGCCAGCAGCTTAATGCTAGCGGGGGCAACAGATACGCAGTATTTT.

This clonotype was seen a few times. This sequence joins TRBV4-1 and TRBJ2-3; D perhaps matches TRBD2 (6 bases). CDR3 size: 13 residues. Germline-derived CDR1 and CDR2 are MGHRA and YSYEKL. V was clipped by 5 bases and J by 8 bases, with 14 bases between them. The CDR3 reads CASSKAGISTQYF. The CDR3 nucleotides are TGCGCCAGCAGCAAGGCGGGGATTAGTACGCAGTATTTT.

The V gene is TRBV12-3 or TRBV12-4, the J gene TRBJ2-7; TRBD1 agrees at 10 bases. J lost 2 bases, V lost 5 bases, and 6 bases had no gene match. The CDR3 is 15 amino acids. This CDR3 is CASSRRDRGPYEQYF. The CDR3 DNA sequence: TGTGCCAGCAGTCGCCGGGACAGGGGACCCTACGAGCAGTACTTC.

The CDR3 DNA reads as TGTGCCAGCAGCGCCGGGACAGGGCTAAATGAGCAGTTCTTC. It is translated as CASSAGTGLNEQFF. V usage is TRBV9 and J usage is TRBJ2-1; TRBD1 agrees at 9 bases. Trimming took 3 bases from V and 7 from J; bases not matched to a gene: 5. The germline V gene encodes CDR1 SGDLS and CDR2 YYNGEE. CDR3 length: 14 residues.

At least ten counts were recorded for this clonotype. The CDR3 sequence is CASSPTRGSNEQFF. The CDR3 nucleotides are TGTGCCAGCAGCCCTACGAGGGGGTCAAATGAGCAGTTCTTC. The chain employs TRBV12-3 or TRBV12-4 and TRBJ2-1; perhaps TRBD1 as D (6 bases). V was cut by 6 bases and J by 7 bases, with 16 bases left in between. The CDR3 covers 14 residues.

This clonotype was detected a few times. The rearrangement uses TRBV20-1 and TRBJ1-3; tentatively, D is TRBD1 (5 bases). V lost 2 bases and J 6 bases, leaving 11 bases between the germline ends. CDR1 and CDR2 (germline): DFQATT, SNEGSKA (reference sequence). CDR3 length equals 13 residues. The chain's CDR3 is CSARQGFENTIYF. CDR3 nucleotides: TGCAGTGCTAGACAGGGTTTTGAAAACACCATATATTTT.

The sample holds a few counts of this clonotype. This CDR3 reads CSANRGEQYV. CDR3 nucleotide sequence: TGCAGTGCGAACAGGGGCGAGCAGTACGTC. The gene calls are TRBV20-1 and TRBJ2-7; 7 bases fit TRBD1. The CDR3 runs 10 residues. J gave up 6 bases and V 6 bases, and 2 bases lay outside the gene matches. Per the germline V gene, CDR1 is DFQATT and CDR2 is SNEGSKA (reference sequence).

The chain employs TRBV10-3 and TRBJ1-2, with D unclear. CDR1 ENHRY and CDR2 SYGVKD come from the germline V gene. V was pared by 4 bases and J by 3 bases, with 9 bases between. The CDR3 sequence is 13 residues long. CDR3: CAISVEIHYGYTF. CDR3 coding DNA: TGTGCCATCAGTGTCGAGATCCACTATGGCTACACCTTC.

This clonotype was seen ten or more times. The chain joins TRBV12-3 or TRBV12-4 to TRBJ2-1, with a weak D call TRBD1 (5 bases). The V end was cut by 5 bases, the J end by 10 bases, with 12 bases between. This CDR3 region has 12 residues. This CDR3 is CASSLQRGEQFF. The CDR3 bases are TGTGCCAGCAGTCTACAAAGGGGAGAGCAGTTCTTC.

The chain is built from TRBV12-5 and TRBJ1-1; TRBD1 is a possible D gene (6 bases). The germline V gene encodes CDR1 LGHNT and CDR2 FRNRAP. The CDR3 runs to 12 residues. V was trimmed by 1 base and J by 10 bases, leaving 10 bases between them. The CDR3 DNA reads TGTGCTAGTGGTTTGGGACAAGGGGGAGCTTTCTTT. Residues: CASGLGQGGAFF.